A selection of T cell receptor beta chains follows, all from one sample in a study of Graves' ophthalmopathy and Graves' hyperthyroidism. TCRdb re-called the multiplex PCR reads with MiXCR, one entry per CDR3 protein. This table holds 500,000 to 600,000 distinct CDR3 sequences, under 45% found once. Sequenced input: peripheral blood or thyroid tissue (not recorded which). Source of these receptors: an adult man with Graves' hyperthyroidism. CDR3s include the opening cysteine and the closing phenylalanine or tryptophan. The D gene is left open where the match is weak. Size is omitted from some rows. Given values are once, few, many or a class for expanded clones.

CDR3aa	CDR3nt	d_gene	j_gene	v_gene	abundance
CASSPGTSGGYEQYF	TGTGCCAGCAGCCCAGGGACTAGCGGGGGGTACGAGCAGTACTTC	TRBD2	TRBJ2-7	TRBV7-6	many
CASSLATGGNEKLFF	TGTGCCAGCAGCTTAGCGACGGGGGGCAATGAAAAACTGTTTTTT	.	TRBJ1-4	TRBV7-2	.
CATLDRGGYEQYF	TGTGCCACCTTGGACAGGGGGGGTTACGAGCAGTACTTC	TRBD1	TRBJ2-7	TRBV2	.
CASSLRQGPYNEQYF	TGTGCCAGCAGCTTGCGGCAGGGTCCCTACAATGAGCAGTACTTC	.	TRBJ2-7	TRBV7-9	.
CAISGRAGGTTEAFF	TGTGCCATCAGTGGTAGAGCTGGGGGGACGACTGAAGCTTTCTTT	.	TRBJ1-1	TRBV10-3	.
CAISRRKNSPLHF	TGTGCCATCAGTCGGAGGAAGAATTCACCCCTCCACTTT	.	TRBJ1-6	TRBV10-3	.
CASSPSGGDYEQYF	TGTGCCAGCAGCCCTAGCGGGGGGGACTACGAGCAGTACTTC	TRBD2	TRBJ2-7	TRBV5-8	many
CASSPGLGGTEAFF	TGTGCCAGCAGCCCAGGGTTAGGCGGCACTGAAGCTTTCTTT	.	TRBJ1-1	TRBV12-3/TRBV12-4	many
CSVDRGGNEQYF	TGCAGCGTGGACAGGGGTGGGAATGAGCAGTACTTC	TRBD1	TRBJ2-7	TRBV29-1	.
CASSLRGDYRDEQFF	TGTGCCAGCAGCCTGAGGGGGGACTATAGGGATGAGCAGTTCTTC	.	TRBJ2-1	TRBV14	.
CASSESPGQGAGNTGELFF	TGTGCCAGCAGTGAATCTCCTGGACAGGGGGCGGGAAACACCGGGGAGCTGTTTTTT	TRBD1	TRBJ2-2	TRBV25-1	once
CASSVGSDTQYF	TGTGCCAGCAGCGTAGGCTCAGATACGCAGTATTTT	.	TRBJ2-3	TRBV9	once
CASSLGDGSTDTQYF	TGCGCCAGCAGCTTGGGGGACGGAAGCACAGATACGCAGTATTTT	.	TRBJ2-3	TRBV5-1	.
CASSRLAGGGDTQYF	TGTGCCAGCAGCCGACTAGCGGGGGGAGGAGATACGCAGTATTTT	TRBD2	TRBJ2-3	TRBV7-2	.
CAISESGRPSIEAFF	TGTGCCATCAGTGAGTCGGGCCGCCCATCAATTGAAGCTTTCTTT	.	TRBJ1-1	TRBV10-3	many
CSATRTGSEKLFF	TGCAGTGCTACTCGGACAGGGAGTGAAAAACTGTTTTTT	TRBD1	TRBJ1-4	TRBV20-1	.
CASSLPGGVEYGYAF	TGTGCCAGCAGTTTACCAGGGGGGGTTGAGTATGGCTACGCCTTC	TRBD1	TRBJ1-2	TRBV12-3/TRBV12-4	.
CASSQVEQGGNGYTF	TGTGCCAGCAGCCAAGTCGAACAGGGGGGGAATGGCTACACCTTC	TRBD1	TRBJ1-2	TRBV9	.
CASTLGGTEAFF	TGCGCCAGCACCCTGGGAGGCACTGAAGCTTTCTTT	.	TRBJ1-1	TRBV5-1	.
CASLRDTGYNQPQHF	TGTGCCAGCCTCCGAGACACAGGGTACAATCAGCCCCAGCATTTT	.	TRBJ1-5	TRBV2	many
CASSRQANTGELFF	TGTGCCAGCAGTCGACAGGCGAACACCGGGGAGCTGTTTTTT	.	TRBJ2-2	TRBV6-5	many
CASSPPGTVYGGYTF	TGTGCCAGCAGCCCCCCTGGGACAGTATACGGCGGCTACACCTTC	TRBD1	TRBJ1-2	TRBV28	.
CAVSRDSSYEQYF	TGTGCCGTATCCCGGGACAGCTCCTACGAGCAGTACTTC	TRBD1	TRBJ2-7	TRBV7-9	.
CASSLSRHQPQHF	TGTGCCAGCAGTTTATCGCGGCATCAGCCCCAGCATTTT	.	TRBJ1-5	TRBV27	many
CASSLIRDTQYF	TGTGCCAGCAGCTTAATTAGGGATACGCAGTATTTT	.	TRBJ2-3	TRBV7-9	.
CASSVASESSYEQYF	TGTGCCAGCAGCGTAGCGTCGGAAAGCTCCTACGAGCAGTACTTC	.	TRBJ2-7	TRBV5-8	many
CSIMNGTTGELFF	TGCAGCATAATGAACGGTACAACCGGGGAGCTGTTTTTT	.	TRBJ2-2	TRBV29-1	.
CASSPLGPYEQYF	TGTGCCAGCAGCCCTTTGGGGCCCTACGAGCAGTACTTC	.	TRBJ2-7	TRBV28	few
CAWSVLGSSYEQYF	TGTGCCTGGAGTGTCCTAGGTAGCTCCTACGAGCAGTACTTC	.	TRBJ2-7	TRBV7-8	.
CASSLARGPGGYTF	TGTGCCAGCAGCTTAGCGCGGGGACCGGGGGGCTACACCTTC	.	TRBJ1-2	TRBV6-5	few
CASSQDYRENEKLFF	TGTGCCAGCAGCCAAGATTACAGGGAGAATGAAAAACTGTTTTTT	.	TRBJ1-4	TRBV14	many
CATSRLQGSGANVLTF	TGTGCCACCAGCAGATTACAGGGTTCTGGGGCCAACGTCCTGACTTTC	.	TRBJ2-6	TRBV15	.
CASSLRQGEAFF	TGTGCCAGCAGCTTGAGGCAGGGGGAAGCTTTCTTT	.	TRBJ1-1	TRBV13	once
CASSHPPRPGGSRFIDTEAFF	TGTGCCAGCAGCCACCCGCCTCGGCCAGGGGGCTCGCGGTTTATCGACACTGAAGCTTTCTTT	TRBD1	TRBJ1-1	TRBV14	many
CASSDGLGYREQYF	TGTGCCAGCAGTGACGGACTAGGGTATCGTGAGCAGTACTTC	TRBD2	TRBJ2-7	TRBV2	.